The entry below describes one T cell receptor (beta chain). There are a few counts of this clone. Its antigen remains unidentified. Base quality data are lacking; no much larger clone is found one base away. These data are taken from a study of T cell repertoires in urothelial bladder cancer (dated by TCRdb to between 2017 and 2020). In terms of the full investigation: Of the roughly 12 resected lesions, three were clinically staged as cT0, three as cTa, three as cT1 and three as cT2 or greater. In the study, clonality of the TCR repertoire in bladder tumors was compared against clonality in benign bladder inflammation. Roughly 12 patients with bladder lesions who were undergoing transurethral resection were prospectively identified. More than nine resected bladder lesions, consisting of urothelial carcinoma (UC+) and benign (UC-) specimens, were examined.

The immunoSEQ assay was used to sequence the CDR3 region of the TCR beta chain. Per the authors' processing: For each specimen, the T-cell fraction, clonal dominance, and maximum TCR clone frequency were calculated. Imported from immuneACCESS, the table was reduced by TCRdb to in-frame sequences with V and J called. These copies leave out some clones; in studies compared against another copy, an unresolved V gene accounts for under half, and the cause of the remainder is not known. Clone size and the V and J calls come from that table; the DNA yielded D and trimming. This sample comprises 1,200 to 1,500 clones, about two thirds of them detected only once. Around 30% of the sample is taken by the ten largest. The paper as a whole reports these results and caveats: Carcinoma specimens had a median tumor infiltrating lymphocyte percentage of more than 1.5%, while benign specimens had a median of roughly 13%. Fewer T cells were found in urothelial carcinoma specimens than in benign specimens, with medians of roughly 5,600 and 26,000, respectively. In carcinoma specimens, one T-cell clone made up as much as 17% of infiltrating lymphocytes, versus roughly 2% in benign specimens.

Trimming leaves V shorter by 11 bases and J shorter by 3 bases, with the junction holding 5 bases beyond the gene matches. The CDR3 covers 12 residues, taking in both the cysteine and the phenylalanine. The entry retains the CDR3 DNA only, 36 bases that are in frame from base 1. CDR1 MNHEY and CDR2 SVGAGI are derived from the germline V gene. At transurethral resection, specimens of the bladder lesions were collected and then stored at -80C. From bladder specimens obtained at transurethral resection, DNA was extracted. The receptor's source is a human donor with urothelial carcinoma. The chain was built from TRBV6-5 and TRBJ2-3; 7 middle bases align to TRBD1. Material for sequencing was tumor-infiltrating cells from bladder cancer. The DNA is as follows: TGTGCCGCGACAGGGAGTACAGATACGCAGTATTTT. Its coded protein is CAATGSTDTQYF.